These 13 T cell receptor beta chains share one sample of origin, sequenced in a study of cytomegalovirus exposure and HLA in healthy donors. PCR was performed using 60 Vbeta and 13 Jbeta primers. Assay used: immunoSEQ multiplex PCR; TCRdb lists only in-frame clones, some missing. The data show about 50,000 clones, about three quarters seen once. The specimen sequenced was PBMCs. These receptors came from a woman aged 45-65 years in good health and CMV-seronegative.

This sequence joins TRBV11-3 and TRBJ2-2, with 8 bases matching TRBD1. CDR3 length: 16 residues. CDR1 and CDR2 from the germline V gene are SGHNT and YENEEA. V was clipped by 4 bases and J by 5 bases; unmatched bases: 9. This chain's CDR3 is CASSSTPGGLTGELFF. CDR3 in DNA: TGTGCCAGCAGCTCTACCCCAGGGGGCTTGACCGGGGAGCTGTTTTTT.

The table lists this clone with a count of one. The chain combines TRBV4-2 with TRBJ2-5; D is unclear. The last part of the DNA fits TRBJ2-7 better; the J call may be wrong. The CDR3 spans 14 residues. Germline V gives CDR1 LGHNA, CDR2 YNFKEQ. This CDR3 is CASSQGLVSYEQYF. CDR3 nucleotides: TGTGCCAGCAGCCAAGGCCTGGTATCCTACGAGCAGTACTTC.

The chain couples TRBV10-3 to TRBJ2-1; D not certain. CDR3 length: 12 residues. With 7 bases removed from V and 4 bases from J, the gap between germline ends came to 8 bases. Germline CDR1 and CDR2: ENHRY and SYGVKD. For the CDR3, the DNA is TGTGCCATCAAAACGGAGTACAATGAGCAGTTCTTC. It yields the protein CAIKTEYNEQFF.

The chain carries TRBV10-3 and TRBJ1-1; possible D gene TRBD1, 5 bases. Germline loops: CDR1 ENHRY, CDR2 SYGVKD. This CDR3 is 16 amino acids long. Deletions cut 0 bases from V and 4 bases from J, with 15 bases between. CDR3 sequence (DNA): TGTGCCATCAGTGAGTCGACTCGGGGGGGTGCCACTGAAGCTTTCTTT. Protein: CAISESTRGGATEAFF.

The V call is TRBV30, the J call TRBJ1-2; D uncertain. Trimming took off 3 bases at V and 6 bases at J, with 11 bases between the two ends. This CDR3 region has 12 residues. Germline V gene sequence: CDR1 GTSNPN, CDR2 SVGIG (reference sequence). The CDR3, as DNA: TGTGCCTGGAGGCGGGTTATGGATGGCTACACCTTC. This codes for CAWRRVMDGYTF. The variable domain in full, with the rest retrieved from reference TRBV30 and TRBJ1-2, is SQTIHQWPATLVQPVGSPLSLECTVEGTSNPNLYWYRQAAGRGLQLLFYSVGIGQISSEVPQNLSASRPQDRQFILSSKKLLLSDSGFYLCAWRRVMDGYTFGSGTRLTVV.

As concerns this clone: This is likely a read error, given that the CDR3 carries no conserved phenylalanine or tryptophan at its end. The chain recombines TRBV6-1 with TRBJ1-5; 9 nucleotides line up with TRBD1. The CDR3 has 14 amino acids. The germline V gene encodes CDR1 MNHNS and CDR2 SASEGT. With 4 bases clipped from V and 5 bases from J, the junction kept 3 bases outside the gene matches. The CDR3 sequence is CASSGDRVDQPQHV. In nucleotides, the CDR3 is TGTGCCAGCAGTGGGGACAGGGTGGATCAGCCCCAGCATGTT.

This clone was counted between two and nine times. V usage is TRBV6-5 and J usage is TRBJ2-1; 7 positions match TRBD1. CDR3 length: 14 amino acids. J was trimmed by 5 bases and V by 6 bases; bases with no gene match: 7. Germline V CDR1 and CDR2: MNHEY, SVGAGI. CDR3: CASRRETGNNEQFF. CDR3 sequence (DNA): TGTGCCAGCAGACGAGAGACAGGGAACAATGAGCAGTTCTTC.

The CDR3 here is CASSSEGPNQPQHF. The CDR3, as DNA: TGTGCCAGCAGTTCAGAGGGTCCCAATCAGCCCCAGCATTTT. The rearrangement uses TRBV27 and TRBJ1-5; D gene uncertain. V was cut by 4 bases and J by 3 bases, with 10 bases left in between. This CDR3 is 14 amino acids long. CDR1 and CDR2 from the germline V gene are MNHEY and SMNVEV (reference sequence).

The sample holds one count of this clone. This rearrangement joins TRBV18 to TRBJ1-2; a weak D match, TRBD1 (6 bases). Germline CDR1 reads KGHSH; CDR2 reads LQKENI. The CDR3 has 15 residues. The ends were cut back, 4 bases at V and 4 bases at J, with 16 bases in the middle. The CDR3, as DNA: TGTGCCAGCTCACAAGTCCAACAGGGACGCTATGGCTACACCTTC. Translated: CASSQVQQGRYGYTF.

The chain employs TRBV30 and TRBJ1-4; D remains unclear. With 6 bases removed from V and 5 bases from J, the gap between germline ends came to 10 bases. This CDR3 region has 12 residues. The germline V gene has CDR1 GTSNPN and CDR2 SVGIG (reference sequence). This CDR3 reads CACASENEKLFF. The CDR3 bases are TGTGCCTGCGCCTCGGAGAATGAAAAACTGTTTTTT.

The rearrangement joins TRBV6-6 to TRBJ2-5; TRBD1 might be the D (5 bases). This CDR3 region has 13 residues. V lost 5 bases and J lost 5, with 12 bases in between. Germline values: CDR1 MNHNY, CDR2 SVGAGI (reference sequence). CDR3 sequence (DNA): TGTGCCAGCAGTGGCAGGGTTCGGGAGACCCAGTACTTC. Amino acid sequence: CASSGRVRETQYF.

This clone was picked up a small number of times. The rearrangement links TRBV5-1 to TRBJ2-7; 13 nucleotides match TRBD2. This CDR3 region has 18 residues. V shed 3 bases and J 4 bases; nucleotides not matched to a gene: 13. Germline CDR1 reads SGHRS; CDR2 reads YFSETQ. CDR3: CASSSTSGGAYEGYEQYF. DNA of the CDR3: TGCGCCAGCAGCTCCACTAGCGGGGGGGCCTACGAAGGTTACGAGCAGTACTTC.

The J gene is TRBJ1-2, the V gene TRBV18; 10 bases line up with TRBD1. This CDR3 contains 17 residues. V was pared by 3 bases and J by 2 bases, with 9 bases of the junction left unmatched. Germline V gives CDR1 KGHSH, CDR2 LQKENI. DNA of the CDR3: TGTGCCAGCTCACCGACCGTGACAGGGGGCTCGAACTATGGCTACACCTTC. The encoded protein is CASSPTVTGGSNYGYTF. Full variable domain (rest looked up from reference TRBV18 and TRBJ1-2): NAGVMQNPRHLVRRRGQEARLRCSPMKGHSHVYWYRQLPEEGLKFMVYLQKENIIDESGMPKERFSAEFPKEGPSILRIQQVVRGDSAAYFCASSPTVTGGSNYGYTFGSGTRLTVV.